This is a list of T cell receptor beta chains from one sample in a study of T cells in Graves' hyperthyroidism and ophthalmopathy. A single record per CDR3 protein comes from TCRdb applying MiXCR to the multiplex PCR reads. The profile covers a few hundred thousand distinct CDR3 sequences, with approximately 44% appearing a single time and about 7.8% taken by the ten largest. Sequencing was performed on peripheral blood or thyroid tissue (not recorded which). The source is a woman between 18 and 29 years old with Graves' hyperthyroidism. Each CDR3 is given with its conserved first and last residue. A D gene is named only where the DNA matches it firmly. Clone sizes are given selectively: once, few, many, or a class where the clone is expanded.

v_call	j_call	clone_size	d_call	cdr3_nt	cdr3_aa
TRBV20-1	TRBJ1-2	NA	NA	TGCAGTGAAAGCCAGCCTGGCTATGGCTACACCTTC	CSESQPGYGYTF
TRBV27	TRBJ1-1	NA	NA	TGTGCCAGCAGCTTTAGAGATGGCACTGAAGCTTTCTTT	CASSFRDGTEAFF
TRBV10-3	TRBJ2-7	NA	TRBD2	TGTGCCATCAGTGTTGCGGGAGGAACGGGTTACGAGCAGTACTTC	CAISVAGGTGYEQYF
TRBV15	TRBJ2-6	many	NA	TGTGCCACCAGCAGAGATCTTGGCTCTGGGGCCAACGTCCTGACTTTC	CATSRDLGSGANVLTF
TRBV29-1	TRBJ1-3	NA	NA	TGCAGCGTTGACGGGGGTGGAGAGACCATATATTTT	CSVDGGGETIYF
TRBV20-1	TRBJ1-5	NA	NA	TGCAGTGCTAAAGATCGGAGTAGCGGGCAGCCCCAGCATTTT	CSAKDRSSGQPQHF
TRBV28	TRBJ2-5	once	TRBD2	TGTGCCAGCAGGACTTGGACTAGCGGGGGGAGAGAGACCCAGTACTTC	CASRTWTSGGRETQYF
TRBV5-1	TRBJ1-4	NA	NA	TGCGCCAGCAGCTTGGTAGCGGGCTACCTAGTTGCAACTAATGAAAAACTGTTTTTT	CASSLVAGYLVATNEKLFF
TRBV12-3/TRBV12-4	TRBJ1-4	many	NA	TGTGCCAGCAGCCCGGCGGGGAAACTGTTTTTT	CASSPAGKLFF
TRBV12-3/TRBV12-4	TRBJ2-5	NA	TRBD1	TGTGCCAGCAGTCCCGGGACAGGGTACGAATTGACCCAGTACTTC	CASSPGTGYELTQYF
TRBV19	TRBJ1-4	few	NA	TGTGCCAGTTGGGCTAATGAAAAACTGTTTTTT	CASWANEKLFF
TRBV6-2/TRBV6-3	TRBJ2-5	many	NA	TGTGCCAGCAGTTACGGCGGAGCCCAAGAGACCCAGTACTTC	CASSYGGAQETQYF
TRBV19	TRBJ1-5	many	NA	TGTGCCAGTAGTATAATATGGCCGGGGGTCGGTCAGCCCCAGCATTTT	CASSIIWPGVGQPQHF
TRBV5-5	TRBJ1-2	NA	NA	TGCGCCAGCAACGACGGGAGAGGATTCTATGGCTACACCTTC	CASNDGRGFYGYTF
TRBV7-8	TRBJ2-7	NA	TRBD2	TGTGCCAGCAGCCAAGGCGTACGGGTAGCGGGAGCCTACGAGCAGTACTTC	CASSQGVRVAGAYEQYF
TRBV19	TRBJ2-7	NA	NA	TGTGCCAGTAGTATATCGGCGGTCGACGAGCAGTACTTC	CASSISAVDEQYF
TRBV5-4	TRBJ2-6	NA	TRBD1	TGTGCCAGCAGCGGGGGACAGGAGGAGACTGGGGCCAACGTCCTGACTTTC	CASSGGQEETGANVLTF
TRBV6-1	TRBJ2-1	NA	TRBD2	TGTGCCAGCATGCCGGCTAGCGGGAAAGAGCAGTTCTTC	CASMPASGKEQFF
TRBV12-3/TRBV12-4	TRBJ2-2	many	NA	TGTGCCAGCAGTTTTGTTAGCCCGACCACCGGGGAGCTGTTTTTT	CASSFVSPTTGELFF
TRBV14	TRBJ2-1	NA	TRBD2	TGTGCCAGCAGCCACAGGACTAGCGGGAGGTATGAGCAGTTCTTC	CASSHRTSGRYEQFF
TRBV7-9	TRBJ2-7	many	TRBD1	TGTGCCAGCAGCTCCATTTCATGGCAGGGGGCCTACGAGCAGTACTTC	CASSSISWQGAYEQYF
TRBV5-5	TRBJ2-1	few	NA	TGTGCCAGCAGCTTTGTTCAGGGGACCAATGAGCAGTTCTTC	CASSFVQGTNEQFF
TRBV7-2	TRBJ2-7	NA	TRBD1	TGTGCCAGCAGTTTTACCGGGACAGGGGTAGCGAACGAGCAGTACTTC	CASSFTGTGVANEQYF
TRBV11-2	TRBJ1-2	NA	TRBD1	TGTGCCAGCAGCTTATCCGGGACAGGGGGAAGCTATGGCTACACCTTC	CASSLSGTGGSYGYTF
TRBV10-3	TRBJ2-7	few	TRBD2	TGTGCCATCGGACTAGCGGGAGCCATCGATGAGCAGTACTTC	CAIGLAGAIDEQYF
TRBV20-1	TRBJ1-2	NA	TRBD1	TGCAGTGCTAGAAACCCTATCCAGGGCACAGGGGGGGAGTACGGCGGGGGCTACACCTTC	CSARNPIQGTGGEYGGGYTF
TRBV29-1	TRBJ2-5	many	NA	TGCAGCGTTGAAGATCTCGGGGGAGTGGAGACCCAGTACTTC	CSVEDLGGVETQYF
TRBV4-1	TRBJ1-6	many	NA	TGCGCCAGCAGCCAAGATCAACGGGGGTTCGATTCACCCCTCCACTTT	CASSQDQRGFDSPLHF
TRBV29-1	TRBJ2-6	many	NA	TGCAGCGTTGCCCCTCGCTCTGGGGCCAACGTCCTGACTTTC	CSVAPRSGANVLTF